This TCR beta chain was documented in a study of radiation and T cells in renal cell carcinoma. Overall study findings and caveats: From baseline, blood top tumor clonotypes peaked at 2 weeks post-radiation. Pretreatment tumor biopsies were lacking, so baseline clonotypes are unknown.

This clone has just a few counts. Its specificity is unknown. The table came from immunoSEQ multiplex PCR; TCRdb's copy has only in-frame clones and leaves some out. This table holds about 86,000 clones, around four fifths found once. The CDR3 extends over 13 amino acids. Per the germline V gene, CDR1 is MNHEY and CDR2 is SVGAGI. V was clipped by 6 bases and J by 1 base, with 9 bases between them. Time point of the sample: blood 4 weeks post-SBRT, at nephrectomy. Noted treatment: 15 Gy SBRT to primary tumor, nephrectomy 4 weeks later. Radiation-treated patients gave blood at baseline, week 2 and week 4.

This receptor was identified in a man in his fifties with renal cell carcinoma. Sample: blood, taken from a patient whose treatment included radiotherapy and nephrectomy. V is TRBV6-5 and J is TRBJ1-1; D unresolved. CDR3 coding DNA: TGTGCCAGCAGCCGAGACGAGAACACTGAAGCTTTCTTT. This codes for CASSRDENTEAFF.